These 3 T cell receptor beta chains share one sample of origin, sequenced in a study of blood T cell repertoires in COVID-19. Data came from immunoSEQ multiplex PCR; TCRdb stores just in-frame clones and leaves some out. Of over 95,000 clones in the sample, 75% to 90% were seen once. Sequencing was carried out using peripheral blood. The receptor source for this set is a human donor with acute or convalescent COVID-19. The donor label of this sample is uncertain.

V usage is TRBV18 and J usage is TRBJ1-2; tentative D call: TRBD1 (5 bases). Germline CDR1 reads KGHSH; CDR2 reads LQKENI. The CDR3 runs 15 residues. Trimming left V 3 bases short and J 3 bases short, with 14 bases between. The CDR3 is CASSPQGSRDYGYTF. The DNA of the CDR3 is TGTGCCAGCTCACCCCAGGGATCTCGCGACTATGGCTACACCTTC.

V usage is TRBV11-3 and J usage is TRBJ2-3; 9 nucleotides line up with TRBD2. V shed 1 base, J shed 2 bases, and the junction held 10 bases outside the gene matches. CDR3 length: 18 amino acids. Germline V gene lookup returns CDR1 SGHNT and CDR2 YENEEA. CDR3 sequence: CASSLGLSSSGDTDTQYF. The CDR3 nucleotides are TGTGCCAGCAGCTTAGGTCTGTCGTCTAGCGGGGACACAGATACGCAGTATTTT. The full variable domain, its missing parts supplied by reference TRBV11-3 and TRBJ2-3, is EAGVVQSPRYKIIEKKQPVAFWCNPISGHNTLYWYLQNLGQGPELLIRYENEEAVDDSQLPKDRFSAERLKGVDSTLKIQPAELGDSAVYLCASSLGLSSSGDTDTQYFGPGTRLTVL.

J is TRBJ2-3 and V is TRBV14; 7 nucleotides line up with TRBD2. This CDR3 contains 15 residues. The ends lost 5 bases at V and 4 bases at J; junction bases unmatched: 9. Germline-derived CDR1 and CDR2 are SGHDN and FVKESK. In DNA, the CDR3 is TGTGCCAGCAGCTTGGGATCGGGAGGAGCAGATACGCAGTATTTT. This codes for CASSLGSGGADTQYF.